This is a list of T cell receptor beta chains from one sample in a study of blood T cells in healthy people across ages. TCRdb reprocessed the 5' RACE reads with MiXCR, giving one entry per CDR3 protein. The sample consists of roughly 800,000 distinct CDR3 sequences, 55% to 75% of them appearing once. The material sequenced was blood. These receptors were taken from a man aged 25-40 years in good health. The CDR3 runs from the conserved cysteine through the conserved F or W. A D gene is named only where the DNA matches it firmly. Not all rows give a size; the values are once, few, many and, for expanded clones, a class.

V gene,clone size,J gene,D gene,CDR3 DNA,CDR3 protein
TRBV4-3,many,TRBJ2-7,.,TGCGCCAGCAGCCACCTAAGCGGGCCCTCCTACGAGCAGTACTTC,CASSHLSGPSYEQYF
TRBV3-1,.,TRBJ2-7,.,TGTGCCAGCAGTCGTCGAAGCTACGAGCAGTACTTC,CASSRRSYEQYF
TRBV11-1,.,TRBJ2-5,.,TGTGCCAGCAGTAAACCGGGACGGAACCAAGAGACCCAGTACTTC,CASSKPGRNQETQYF
TRBV30,.,TRBJ2-7,.,TGTGCCTGGAGAAGGGACCGCTCCTACGAGCAGTACTTC,CAWRRDRSYEQYF
TRBV6-5,.,TRBJ1-1,.,TGTGCCAGCAGTTACGGGGGGTTTAACACTGAAGCTTTCTTT,CASSYGGFNTEAFF
TRBV15,.,TRBJ2-7,.,TGTGCCACCAGCAGAGATCGCGACAGAGCCTACGAGCAGTACTTC,CATSRDRDRAYEQYF
TRBV7-8,.,TRBJ2-1,.,TGTGCCAGCACTAGCGCTGAGCAGTTCTTC,CASTSAEQFF
TRBV6-5,few,TRBJ2-1,.,TGTGCCACCACGTGGGGGGCCGGGTCAAATGAGCAGTTCTTC,CATTWGAGSNEQFF
TRBV20-1,.,TRBJ1-1,.,TGCAGTGCTAGATCCTTGACTGAAGCTTTCTTT,CSARSLTEAFF
TRBV28,.,TRBJ1-2,TRBD1,TGTGCCAGCAGTGAGGGACAGGGATGGGACGGCTACACCTTC,CASSEGQGWDGYTF
TRBV12-3/TRBV12-4,once,TRBJ2-7,TRBD1,TGTGCCAGCAGTTTAGGGGGGACAGGGTCTGCCGTCGAGCAGTACTTC,CASSLGGTGSAVEQYF